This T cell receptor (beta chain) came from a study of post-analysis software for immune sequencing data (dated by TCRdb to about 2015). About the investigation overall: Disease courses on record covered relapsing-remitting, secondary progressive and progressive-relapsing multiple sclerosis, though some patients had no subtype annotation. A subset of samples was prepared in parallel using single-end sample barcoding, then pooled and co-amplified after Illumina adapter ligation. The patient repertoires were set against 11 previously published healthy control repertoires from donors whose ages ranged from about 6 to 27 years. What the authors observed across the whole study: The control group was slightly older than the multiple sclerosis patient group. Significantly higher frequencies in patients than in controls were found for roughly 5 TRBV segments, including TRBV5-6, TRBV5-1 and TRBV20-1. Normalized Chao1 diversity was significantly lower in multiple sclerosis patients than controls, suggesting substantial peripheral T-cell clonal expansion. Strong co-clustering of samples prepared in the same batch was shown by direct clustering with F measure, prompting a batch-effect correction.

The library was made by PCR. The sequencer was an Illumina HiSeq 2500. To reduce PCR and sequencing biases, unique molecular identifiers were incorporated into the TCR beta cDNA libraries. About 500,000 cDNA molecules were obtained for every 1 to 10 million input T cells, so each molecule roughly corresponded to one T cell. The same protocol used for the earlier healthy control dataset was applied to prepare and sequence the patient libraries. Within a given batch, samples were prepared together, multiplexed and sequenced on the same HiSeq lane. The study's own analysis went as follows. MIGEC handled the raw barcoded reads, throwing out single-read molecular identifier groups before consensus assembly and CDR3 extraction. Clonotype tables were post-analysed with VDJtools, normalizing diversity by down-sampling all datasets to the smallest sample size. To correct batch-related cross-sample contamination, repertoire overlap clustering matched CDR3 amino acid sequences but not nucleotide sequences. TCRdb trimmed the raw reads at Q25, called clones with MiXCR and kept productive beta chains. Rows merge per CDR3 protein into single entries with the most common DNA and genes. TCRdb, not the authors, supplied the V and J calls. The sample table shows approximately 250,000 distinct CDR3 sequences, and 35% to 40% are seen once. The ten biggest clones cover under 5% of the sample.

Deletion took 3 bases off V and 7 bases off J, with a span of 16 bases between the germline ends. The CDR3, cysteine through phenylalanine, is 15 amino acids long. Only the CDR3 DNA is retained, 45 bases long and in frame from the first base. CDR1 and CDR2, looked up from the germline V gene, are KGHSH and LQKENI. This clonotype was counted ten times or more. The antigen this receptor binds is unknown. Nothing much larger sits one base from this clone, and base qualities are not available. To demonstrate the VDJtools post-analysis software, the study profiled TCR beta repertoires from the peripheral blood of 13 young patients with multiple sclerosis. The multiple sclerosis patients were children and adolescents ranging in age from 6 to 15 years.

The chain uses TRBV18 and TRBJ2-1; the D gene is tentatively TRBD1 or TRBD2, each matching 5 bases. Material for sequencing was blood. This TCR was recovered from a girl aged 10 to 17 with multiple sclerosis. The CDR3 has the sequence CASSPGTRVGNEQFF. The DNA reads TGTGCCAGCTCACCGGGGACCAGGGTTGGGAATGAGCAGTTCTTC.